This T cell receptor (beta chain) derives from a study of response to subunit inactivated influenza vaccine. Overall study findings and caveats: Every seasonal influenza vaccination brings in few new T cells, the authors suggested.

TCRdb called the RT-PCR reads again in MiXCR, with one record for every CDR3 protein. The top ten hold 10% to 15% of the sample, which has around 480,000 distinct CDR3 sequences, over 9.5% seen once. The V and J ends lost 6 bases and 2 bases, in that order; junction bases with no gene match: 4. The germline V gene has CDR1 WSHSY and CDR2 SAAADI. The CDR3 is 13 amino acids. The table lists this clonotype with a few counts. Its antigen is unknown. This sample comprised PBMCs from blood, obtained roughly 45 days after vaccination. The rearrangement links TRBV10-2 to TRBJ2-7, with 7 bases matching TRBD1. This sequence was found in a man over 45 who received an inactivated influenza vaccine. The CDR3 loop reads CASRDQGAYEQYF. Here the CDR3 DNA reads TGCGCCAGCAGGGATCAGGGGGCCTACGAGCAGTACTTC.